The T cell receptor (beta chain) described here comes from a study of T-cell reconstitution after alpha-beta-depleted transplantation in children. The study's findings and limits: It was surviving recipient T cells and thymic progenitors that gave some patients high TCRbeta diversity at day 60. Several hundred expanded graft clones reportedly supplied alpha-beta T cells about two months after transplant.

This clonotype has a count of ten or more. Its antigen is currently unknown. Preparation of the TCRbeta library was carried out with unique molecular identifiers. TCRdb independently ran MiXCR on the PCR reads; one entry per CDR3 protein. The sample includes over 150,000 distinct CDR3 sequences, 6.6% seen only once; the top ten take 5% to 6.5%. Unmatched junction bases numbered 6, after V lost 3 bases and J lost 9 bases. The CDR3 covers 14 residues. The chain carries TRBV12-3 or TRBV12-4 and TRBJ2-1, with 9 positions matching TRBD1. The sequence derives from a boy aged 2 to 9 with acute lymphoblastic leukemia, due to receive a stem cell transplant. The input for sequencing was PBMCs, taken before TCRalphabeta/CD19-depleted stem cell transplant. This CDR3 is CASSFRDRAIEQFF. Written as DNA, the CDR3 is TGTGCCAGCAGTTTCAGGGACAGGGCCATTGAGCAGTTCTTC.